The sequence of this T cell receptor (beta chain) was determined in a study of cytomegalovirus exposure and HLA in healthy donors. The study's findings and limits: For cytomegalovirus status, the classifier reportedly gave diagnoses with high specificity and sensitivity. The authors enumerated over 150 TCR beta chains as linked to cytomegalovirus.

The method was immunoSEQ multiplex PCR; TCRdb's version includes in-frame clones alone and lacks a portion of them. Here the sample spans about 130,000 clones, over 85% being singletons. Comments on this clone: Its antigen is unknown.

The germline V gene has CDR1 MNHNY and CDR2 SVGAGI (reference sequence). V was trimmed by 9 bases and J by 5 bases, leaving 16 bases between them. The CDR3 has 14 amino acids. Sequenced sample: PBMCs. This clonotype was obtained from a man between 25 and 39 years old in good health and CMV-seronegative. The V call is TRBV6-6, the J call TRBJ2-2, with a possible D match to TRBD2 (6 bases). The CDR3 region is CARKVGGGTGELFF. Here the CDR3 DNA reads TGTGCCAGAAAGGTGGGGGGTGGTACCGGGGAGCTGTTTTTT.